Shown below are 26 T cell receptor beta chains from a single sample sequenced in a study of blood T cell repertoires in COVID-19. Sequencing used immunoSEQ multiplex PCR; TCRdb keeps in-frame clones, though not all of them. The data hold around 160,000 clones, with around 84% observed a single time. Sequenced input: peripheral blood. The receptors were sampled from a man in his sixties with active or convalescent COVID-19.

The chain combines TRBV9 with TRBJ2-5, with D possibly being TRBD1 (7 bases). Trimming cost V 0 bases and J 5 bases, with 23 bases left between them. Germline values: CDR1 SGDLS, CDR2 YYNGEE. The CDR3 consists of 18 residues. The CDR3: CASSVEGSGGGLSETQYF. CDR3 nucleotides: TGTGCCAGCAGCGTAGAAGGGAGCGGAGGGGGCCTTAGTGAGACCCAGTACTTC.

The gene calls are TRBV27 and TRBJ2-5; 11 nucleotides align to TRBD2. This CDR3 spans 14 amino acids. Germline V gene lookup returns CDR1 MNHEY and CDR2 SMNVEV (reference sequence). J gave up 5 bases and V 8 bases, and 7 bases lay outside the gene matches. The CDR3 DNA is TGTGCCAGCCGACTAGCGGGAATGGCGGAGACCCAGTACTTC. Translated: CASRLAGMAETQYF.

The chain carries TRBV5-1 and TRBJ2-5; possible D gene TRBD1, 5 bases. CDR1 and CDR2 from the germline V gene are SGHRS and YFSETQ. Trimming stripped 1 base from V and 4 bases from J, with 17 bases between. The CDR3 is made up of 16 amino acids. Here the CDR3 reads CASSLTPAGNGETQYF. DNA for the CDR3: TGCGCCAGCAGCTTGACCCCCGCAGGGAATGGAGAGACCCAGTACTTC.

This clone has just one count. The chain employs TRBV7-2 and TRBJ2-2, with 7 bases fitting TRBD1. The CDR3 is 14 residues long. Germline loops: CDR1 SGHTA, CDR2 FQGNSA. The J segment lost 8 bases and the V segment lost 5 bases, leaving 8 bases of the junction unmatched. The CDR3 DNA follows: TGTGCCAGCAGCCTCCGGACAGGCCATGGGGAGCTGTTTTTT. As protein: CASSLRTGHGELFF.

This chain joins TRBV18 and TRBJ2-7, with a possible D match to TRBD1 (6 bases). Deletions cut 0 bases from V and 7 bases from J, with 16 bases between. Germline values: CDR1 KGHSH, CDR2 LQKENI. This CDR3 region has 15 residues. CDR3 sequence (DNA): TGTGCCAGCTCACCACCTCGACAGGCCATTGGAGAGCAGTACTTC. Its translation: CASSPPRQAIGEQYF.

This rearrangement joins TRBV9 to TRBJ2-7; possibly TRBD1 for D (7 bases). Germline V gene lookup returns CDR1 SGDLS and CDR2 YYNGEE. The length of the CDR3 is 15 residues. Trimming took 3 bases from V and 5 from J, leaving 18 bases between them. The CDR3 loop is CASSERLTGRNEQYF. The CDR3 bases are TGTGCCAGCAGCGAGAGATTGACAGGGAGGAACGAGCAGTACTTC.

This chain connects TRBV7-2 to TRBJ1-1; no reliable D call. Trimming took off 3 bases at V and 1 base at J, with 6 bases between the two ends. Germline V gene data show CDR1 as SGHTA and CDR2 as FQGNSA. CDR3 length equals 13 residues. This CDR3 reads CASSLRSNTEAFF. The CDR3 DNA is TGTGCCAGCAGCTTGCGGTCGAACACTGAAGCTTTCTTT.

This rearrangement joins TRBV6-6 to TRBJ2-3, with 8 bases fitting TRBD2. The CDR3 runs 14 residues. In germline, CDR1 is MNHNY, CDR2 SVGAGI (reference sequence). Trimming at V came to 10 bases and at J to 1 base, leaving 7 bases not matched to a gene. The CDR3 region has the DNA TGTGCCACGTCCCCAGCGGGAGGCACAGATACGCAGTATTTT. This translates into CATSPAGGTDTQYF.

In this sample, this clone turned up many times. V and J are TRBV14 and TRBJ2-1; perhaps TRBD1 as D (6 bases). Germline V gives CDR1 SGHDN, CDR2 FVKESK. V dropped 2 bases and J dropped 5 bases, with 16 bases sitting between them. The CDR3 is made up of 16 amino acids. CDR3 amino acids: CASSQIPGQGDNEQFF. CDR3 in DNA: TGTGCCAGCAGCCAAATACCGGGACAAGGAGACAATGAGCAGTTCTTC.

This chain uses TRBV7-2 with TRBJ2-3; 12 bases agree with TRBD2. The CDR3 has 14 amino acids. Germline CDR1 reads SGHTA; CDR2 reads FQGNSA. J was trimmed by 5 bases and V by 6 bases; bases with no gene match: 3. The CDR3 DNA follows: TGTGCCAGCAGGATGGGACTAGCGGGAGATACGCAGTATTTT. It specifies CASRMGLAGDTQYF.

The CDR3 region has the DNA TGTGCCAGTAGTACAGGGGCCGGCCTCCACTTT. It codes for CASSTGAGLHF. This rearrangement joins TRBV19 to TRBJ1-6; D might be TRBD1 (6 bases). Looked up from germline, CDR1 is LNHDA and CDR2 is SQIVND (reference sequence). The CDR3 length is 11 residues. V was cut by 4 bases and J by 15 bases, with 10 bases left in between.

The chain combines TRBV21-1 with TRBJ2-6; no check of the table's D call, TRBD1, against the DNA was made. TRBV21-1 is labeled a pseudogene. The length of the CDR3 is 18 residues. CDR3 sequence: CARSRYRGGLSGANVLTF. CDR3 DNA: TGTGCCAGGTCCCGTTATAGAGGGGGTTTATCTGGGGCCAACGTCCTGACTTTC.

CDR3 sequence reads: CASSPGLAGYEQYF. As DNA, the CDR3 is TGTGCCAGCAGCCCAGGACTAGCGGGGTACGAGCAGTACTTC. The chain links TRBV7-8 to TRBJ2-7, with 12 bases fitting TRBD2. Germline V lookup: CDR1 SGHVS, CDR2 FQNEAQ. J gave up 4 bases and V 5 bases, and 3 bases lay outside the gene matches. The CDR3 totals 14 residues.

The rearrangement links TRBV11-3 to TRBJ2-1, with D possibly matching TRBD2 (5 bases). V was cut by 2 bases and J by 3 bases, with 11 bases left in between. Per the germline V gene, CDR1 is SGHNT and CDR2 is YENEEA. This CDR3 has 15 amino acids. The CDR3 loop reads CASSLRGNNYNEQFF. The CDR3 nucleotides read TGTGCCAGCAGCTTACGGGGAAATAACTACAATGAGCAGTTCTTC.

The CDR3 sequence: CASSQSPTNEKLFF. CDR3 coding DNA: TGTGCCAGCAGCCAGAGTCCAACTAATGAAAAACTGTTTTTT. This chain links TRBV3-1 (or the pseudogene TRBV3-2) with TRBJ1-4; D call uncertain. Trimming shortened V by 3 bases and J by 0 bases, and 5 bases separated the two germline ends. The germline V gene has CDR1 LGHDT and CDR2 YNNKEL (reference sequence). This CDR3 comprises 14 residues.

The genes are TRBV27 and TRBJ1-5; D is perhaps TRBD1 (5 bases). Trimming removed 8 bases at V and 7 bases at J, with 15 bases between. From germline, CDR1 is MNHEY and CDR2 SMNVEV (reference sequence). The length of the CDR3 is 13 residues. The CDR3 is CASSSGSAQPQHF. The CDR3 DNA reads as TGTGCCAGCTCCTCAGGGTCGGCGCAGCCCCAGCATTTT.

This clone has just one count. The V gene is TRBV28, the J gene TRBJ2-7; 12 nucleotides match TRBD2. The V gene end was trimmed by 7 bases and the J gene end by 5 bases; junction bases not matched to a gene: 9. Per the germline V gene, CDR1 is MDHEN and CDR2 is SYDVKM. There are 15 residues in the CDR3. The CDR3 nucleotides are TGTGCCAGCATGGGACTAGCGGGCCGATTGGACGAGCAGTACTTC. Its translation is CASMGLAGRLDEQYF.

The chain combines TRBV5-1 with TRBJ2-1; unclear D gene. V lost 2 bases and J 8 bases, leaving 11 bases between the germline ends. The CDR3 spans 13 residues. Germline CDR1 SGHRS, CDR2 YFSETQ. The CDR3 sequence: CASSFITVDEQFF. CDR3 bases: TGCGCCAGCAGCTTTATAACTGTCGATGAGCAGTTCTTC.

V usage is TRBV6-5 and J usage is TRBJ1-6; 9 bases agree with TRBD1. Germline V gene lookup returns CDR1 MNHEY and CDR2 SVGAGI. The CDR3 is 14 amino acids. With 6 bases clipped from V and 8 bases from J, the junction kept 5 bases outside the gene matches. DNA of the CDR3: TGTGCCAGCAGAAAGGACAGGGGCCATTCACCCCTCCACTTT. Its protein product is CASRKDRGHSPLHF.

The rearrangement links TRBV7-2 to TRBJ1-4, with D perhaps matching TRBD1 (5 bases). The CDR3 consists of 14 residues. CDR1 and CDR2 from the germline V gene are SGHTA and FQGNSA. The V end was cut by 8 bases, the J end by 3 bases, with 13 bases between. CDR3 protein: CASSRQTSNEKLFF. The CDR3 coding sequence is TGTGCCAGCTCACGACAGACATCTAATGAAAAACTGTTTTTT.

This sequence joins TRBV3-1 (or the pseudogene TRBV3-2) and TRBJ2-5; possibly TRBD2 for D (6 bases). Germline CDR1 LGHDT, CDR2 YNNKEL (reference sequence). The CDR3 contains 16 residues. Trimming left V 2 bases short and J 4 bases short, with 17 bases between. CDR3 protein: CASSQSAGGPSETQYF. The CDR3 DNA is TGTGCCAGCAGCCAAAGCGCCGGAGGGCCCTCAGAGACCCAGTACTTC.

This chain uses TRBV7-6 with TRBJ1-4, with D maybe TRBD1 (5 bases). Germline CDR1 reads SGHVS; CDR2 reads FNYEAQ. Trimming took 4 bases from V and 8 from J, leaving 20 bases between them. The CDR3 loop spans 16 amino acids. The CDR3 nucleotides read TGTGCCAGCAGCTCAGTCCCGGGCCGCGGGGGAGAAAAACTGTTTTTT. Its translation: CASSSVPGRGGEKLFF.

The chain carries TRBV6-6 and TRBJ2-2; D not certain. This CDR3 is built from 17 residues. The ends were cut back, 6 bases at V and 0 bases at J, with 17 bases in the middle. Germline loops: CDR1 MNHNY, CDR2 SVGAGI (reference sequence). The CDR3 region has the DNA TGTGCCAGCAGGCGACTCGGGTCTACCCCGAACACCGGGGAGCTGTTTTTT. It translates to CASRRLGSTPNTGELFF.

The chain combines TRBV3-1 (or the pseudogene TRBV3-2) with TRBJ1-1; D gene unclear. Germline CDR1 is LGHDT and CDR2 is YNNKEL (reference sequence). CDR3 length equals 13 residues. The V end was cut by 2 bases, the J end by 1 base, with 5 bases between. CDR3 sequence: CASSQLGNTEAFF. CDR3 nucleotides: TGTGCCAGCAGCCAACTCGGGAACACTGAAGCTTTCTTT.

Comments on this clone: One junction end disagrees with the germline gene, perhaps due to a read error. This chain links TRBV5-3 with TRBJ1-5; tentative D call: TRBD1 (5 bases). TRBV5-3 has ORF status, its function being uncertain. This CDR3 comprises 14 residues. CDR3 sequence reads: CLGTSRSRNQPQHF. For the CDR3, the DNA is TGCTTGGGGACTTCCCGATCCCGCAATCAGCCCCAGCATTTT.

In this sample, this clone turned up many times. This chain uses TRBV11-2 with TRBJ2-3; 7 bases align to TRBD2. Germline V lookup: CDR1 SGHAT, CDR2 FQNNGV. The CDR3 covers 13 residues. The J segment lost 4 bases and the V segment lost 2 bases, leaving 0 bases of the junction unmatched. The CDR3 coding sequence is TGTGCCAGCAGCTTACTAGCGGCAGATACGCAGTATTTT. Its translation: CASSLLAADTQYF. Full variable domain (remainder filled in from reference TRBV11-2 and TRBJ2-3): EAGVAQSPRYKIIEKRQSVAFWCNPISGHATLYWYQQILGQGPKLLIQFQNNGVVDDSQLPKDRFSAERLKGVDSTLKIQPAKLEDSAVYLCASSLLAADTQYFGPGTRLTVL.